This T cell receptor (beta chain) was obtained from a study of beta chain features in type 1 diabetes. Investigators reverse transcribed all isolated RNA, so they sequenced expressed TCRB transcripts. Profiling relied on immunoSEQ multiplex PCR, and the TCRdb table lists in-frame clones only, not all of them. The sample includes 300,000 to 350,000 clones, 6.5% to 10% seen only once; the top ten take under 0.5%. Germline-derived CDR1 and CDR2 are SGHRS and YFSETQ. Trimming removed 3 bases at V and 6 bases at J, with 4 bases between. The CDR3 is 11 residues long. General study results and limits: The naive, central memory and Treg TCRB repertoires showed an apparent similarity that was greater among patients than among healthy donors.

Comment on this clone: Its specificity is unknown. The same CDR3 arises from other DNA sequences in this sample as well.

The source is a woman aged 18-29 years in good health. The chain carries TRBV5-1 and TRBJ2-1; D gene unclear. Sequenced: central memory CD4+ T cells from blood. The CDR3 nucleotides are TGCGCCAGCAGCTCGGGCAATGAGCAGTTCTTC. This encodes CASSSGNEQFF. Combining the CDR3 with reference TRBV5-1 and TRBJ2-1 gives the whole variable domain KAGVTQTPRYLIKTRGQQVTLSCSPISGHRSVSWYQQTPGQGLQFLFEYFSETQRNKGNFPGRFSGRQFSNSRSEMNVSTLELGDSALYLCASSSGNEQFFGPGTRLTVL.